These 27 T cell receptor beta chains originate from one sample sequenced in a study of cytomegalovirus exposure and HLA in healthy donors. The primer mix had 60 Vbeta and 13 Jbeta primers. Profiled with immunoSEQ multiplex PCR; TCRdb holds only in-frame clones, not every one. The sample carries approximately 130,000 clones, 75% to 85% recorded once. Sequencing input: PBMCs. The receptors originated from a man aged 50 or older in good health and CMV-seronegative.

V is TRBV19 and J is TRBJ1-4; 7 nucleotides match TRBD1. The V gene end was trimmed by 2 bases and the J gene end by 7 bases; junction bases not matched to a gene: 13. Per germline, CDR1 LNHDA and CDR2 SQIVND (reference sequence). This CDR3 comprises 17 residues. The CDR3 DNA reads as TGTGCCAGTAGTATAATTCCCGTGGCCAGGGGGGTTGAAAAACTGTTTTTT. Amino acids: CASSIIPVARGVEKLFF.

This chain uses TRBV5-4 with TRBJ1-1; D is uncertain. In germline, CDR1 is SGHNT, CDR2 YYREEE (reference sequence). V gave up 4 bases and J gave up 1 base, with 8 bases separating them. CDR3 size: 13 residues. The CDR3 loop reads CASSPSSNTEAFF. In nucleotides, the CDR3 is TGTGCCAGCAGCCCCTCCTCGAACACTGAAGCTTTCTTT.

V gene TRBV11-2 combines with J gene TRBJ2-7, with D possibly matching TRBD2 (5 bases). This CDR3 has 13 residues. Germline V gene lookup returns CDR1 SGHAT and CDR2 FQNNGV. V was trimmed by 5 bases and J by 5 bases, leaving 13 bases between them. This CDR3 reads CASSPALAHEQYF. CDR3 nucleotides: TGTGCCAGCAGCCCCGCCCTAGCCCACGAGCAGTACTTC.

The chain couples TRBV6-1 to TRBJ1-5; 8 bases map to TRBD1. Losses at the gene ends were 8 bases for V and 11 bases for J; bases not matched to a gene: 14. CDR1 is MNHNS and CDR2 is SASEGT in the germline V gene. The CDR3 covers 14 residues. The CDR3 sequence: CASEGTGGLGAQHF. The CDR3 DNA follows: TGTGCCAGCGAGGGCACAGGGGGACTGGGGGCCCAGCATTTT.

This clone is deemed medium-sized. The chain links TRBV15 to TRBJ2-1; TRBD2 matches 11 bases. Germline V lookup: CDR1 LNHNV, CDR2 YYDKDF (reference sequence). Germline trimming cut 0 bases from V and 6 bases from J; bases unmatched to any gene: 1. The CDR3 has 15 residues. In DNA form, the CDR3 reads TGTGCCACCAGCAGAGATAGCGGGGGGGCCAATGAGCAGTTCTTC. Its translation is CATSRDSGGANEQFF.

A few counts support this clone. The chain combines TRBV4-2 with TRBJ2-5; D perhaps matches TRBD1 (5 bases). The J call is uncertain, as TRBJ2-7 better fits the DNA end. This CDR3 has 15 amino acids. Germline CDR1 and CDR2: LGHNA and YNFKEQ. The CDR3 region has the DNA TGTGCCAGCAGCCAATATGACAGTAATTCCTACGAGCAGTACTTC. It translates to CASSQYDSNSYEQYF.

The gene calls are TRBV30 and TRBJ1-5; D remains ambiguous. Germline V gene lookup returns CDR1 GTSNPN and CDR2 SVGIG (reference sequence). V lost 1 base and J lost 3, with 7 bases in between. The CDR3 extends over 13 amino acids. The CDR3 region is CAWSAGYNQPQHF. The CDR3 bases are TGTGCCTGGAGTGCCGGGTACAATCAGCCCCAGCATTTT.

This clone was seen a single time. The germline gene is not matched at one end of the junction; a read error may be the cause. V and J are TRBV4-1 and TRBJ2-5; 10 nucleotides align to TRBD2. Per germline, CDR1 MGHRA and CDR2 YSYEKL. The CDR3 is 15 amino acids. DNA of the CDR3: TGCACCAGCAGCCAAGGAGCGGGGGGGCCCAAGACCCAGTACTTC. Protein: CTSSQGAGGPKTQYF.

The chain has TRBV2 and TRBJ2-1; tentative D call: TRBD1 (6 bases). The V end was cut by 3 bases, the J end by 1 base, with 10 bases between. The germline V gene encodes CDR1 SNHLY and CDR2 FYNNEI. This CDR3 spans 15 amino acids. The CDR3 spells CASSDPGQSYNEQFF. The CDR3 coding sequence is TGTGCCAGCAGTGACCCTGGACAGTCCTACAATGAGCAGTTCTTC.

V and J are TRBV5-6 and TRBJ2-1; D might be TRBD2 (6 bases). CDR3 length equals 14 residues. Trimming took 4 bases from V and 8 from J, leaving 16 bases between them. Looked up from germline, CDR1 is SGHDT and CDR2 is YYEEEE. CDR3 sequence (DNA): TGTGCCAGCAGCCTGAGGGCGGGGAGCGATGAGCAGTTCTTC. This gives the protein CASSLRAGSDEQFF.

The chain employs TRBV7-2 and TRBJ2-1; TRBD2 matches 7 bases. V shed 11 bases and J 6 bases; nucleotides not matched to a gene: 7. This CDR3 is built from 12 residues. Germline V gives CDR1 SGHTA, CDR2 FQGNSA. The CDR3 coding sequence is TGTGCCGGGGGGGGAACGGGCAATGAGCAGTTCTTC. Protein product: CAGGGTGNEQFF. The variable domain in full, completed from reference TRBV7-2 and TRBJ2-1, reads GAGVSQSPSNKVTEKGKDVELRCDPISGHTALYWYRQSLGQGLEFLIYFQGNSAPDKSGLPSDRFSAERTGGSVSTLTIQRTQQEDSAVYLCAGGGTGNEQFFGPGTRLTVL.

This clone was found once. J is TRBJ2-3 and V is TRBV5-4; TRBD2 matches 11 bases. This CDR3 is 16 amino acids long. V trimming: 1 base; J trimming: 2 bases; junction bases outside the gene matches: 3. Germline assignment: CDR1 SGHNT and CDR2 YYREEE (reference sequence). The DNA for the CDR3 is TGTGCCAGCAGCTTGACTAGCGGGGGACCCACAGATACGCAGTATTTT. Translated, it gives CASSLTSGGPTDTQYF.

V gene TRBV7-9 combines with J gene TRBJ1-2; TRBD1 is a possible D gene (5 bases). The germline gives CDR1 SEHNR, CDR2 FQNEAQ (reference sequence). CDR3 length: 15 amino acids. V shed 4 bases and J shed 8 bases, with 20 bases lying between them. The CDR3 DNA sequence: TGTGCCAGCAGCTCTCTCCCGGGGGTCCAGCCCGGCTACACCTTC. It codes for CASSSLPGVQPGYTF. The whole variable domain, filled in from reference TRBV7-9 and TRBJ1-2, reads DTGVSQNPRHKITKRGQNVTFRCDPISEHNRLYWYRQTLGQGPEFLTYFQNEAQLEKSRLLSDRFSAERPKGSFSTLEIQRTEQGDSAMYLCASSSLPGVQPGYTFGSGTRLTVV.

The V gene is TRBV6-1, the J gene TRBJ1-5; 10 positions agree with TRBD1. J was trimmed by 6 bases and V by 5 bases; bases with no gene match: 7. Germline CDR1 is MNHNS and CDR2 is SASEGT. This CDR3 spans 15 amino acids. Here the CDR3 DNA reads TGTGCCAGCAGTACTCGACAGGGGGCTTTTCAGCCCCAGCATTTT. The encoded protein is CASSTRQGAFQPQHF.

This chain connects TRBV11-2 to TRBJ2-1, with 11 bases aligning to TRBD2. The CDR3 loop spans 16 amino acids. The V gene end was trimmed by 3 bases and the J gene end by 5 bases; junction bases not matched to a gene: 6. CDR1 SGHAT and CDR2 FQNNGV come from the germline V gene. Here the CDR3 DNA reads TGTGCCAGCAGCTTTGAGCGGACTAGCGGGCACAATGAGCAGTTCTTC. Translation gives CASSFERTSGHNEQFF.

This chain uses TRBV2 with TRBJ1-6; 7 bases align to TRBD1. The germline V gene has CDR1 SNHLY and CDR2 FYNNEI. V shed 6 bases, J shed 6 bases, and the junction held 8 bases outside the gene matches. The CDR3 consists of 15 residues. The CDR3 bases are TGTGCCAGCAGCGCTCAGGGGGTACTTAATTCACCCCTCCACTTT. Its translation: CASSAQGVLNSPLHF.

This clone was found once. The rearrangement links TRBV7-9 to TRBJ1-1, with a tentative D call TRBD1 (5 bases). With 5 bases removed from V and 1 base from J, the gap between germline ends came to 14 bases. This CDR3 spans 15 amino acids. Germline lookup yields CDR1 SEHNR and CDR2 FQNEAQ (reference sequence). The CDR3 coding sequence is TGTGCCAGCAGCCCCCAAGATACAGGGAACACTGAAGCTTTCTTT. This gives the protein CASSPQDTGNTEAFF.

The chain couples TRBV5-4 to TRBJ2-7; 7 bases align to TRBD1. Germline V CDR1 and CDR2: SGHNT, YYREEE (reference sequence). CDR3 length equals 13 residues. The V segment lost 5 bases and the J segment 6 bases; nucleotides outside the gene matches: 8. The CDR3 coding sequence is TGTGCCAGCAGAAACAGGGGTTCAAGCGAGCAGTACTTC. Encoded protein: CASRNRGSSEQYF.

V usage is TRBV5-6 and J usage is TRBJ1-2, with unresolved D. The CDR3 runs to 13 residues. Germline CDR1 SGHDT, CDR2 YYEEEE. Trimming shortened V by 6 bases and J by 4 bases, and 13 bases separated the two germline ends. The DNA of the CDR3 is TGTGCCAGCAAAGGCCGACTCACCTATGGCTACACCTTC. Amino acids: CASKGRLTYGYTF. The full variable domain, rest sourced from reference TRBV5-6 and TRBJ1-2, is DAGVTQSPTHLIKTRGQQVTLRCSPKSGHDTVSWYQQALGQGPQFIFQYYEEEERQRGNFPDRFSGHQFPNYSSELNVNALLLGDSALYLCASKGRLTYGYTFGSGTRLTVV.

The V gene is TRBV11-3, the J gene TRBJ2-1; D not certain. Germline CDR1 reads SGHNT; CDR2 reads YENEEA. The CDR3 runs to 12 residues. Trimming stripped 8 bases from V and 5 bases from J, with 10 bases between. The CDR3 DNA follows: TGTGCCAGCTTGCAGAAACACAATGAGCAGTTCTTC. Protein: CASLQKHNEQFF. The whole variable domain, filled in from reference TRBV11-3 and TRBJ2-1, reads EAGVVQSPRYKIIEKKQPVAFWCNPISGHNTLYWYLQNLGQGPELLIRYENEEAVDDSQLPKDRFSAERLKGVDSTLKIQPAELGDSAVYLCASLQKHNEQFFGPGTRLTVL.

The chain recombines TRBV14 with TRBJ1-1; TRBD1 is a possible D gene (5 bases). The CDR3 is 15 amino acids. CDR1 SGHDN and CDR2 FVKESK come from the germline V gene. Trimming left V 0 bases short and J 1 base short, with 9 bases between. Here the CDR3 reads CASSQDDRKNTEAFF. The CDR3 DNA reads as TGTGCCAGCAGCCAAGATGACAGAAAGAACACTGAAGCTTTCTTT.

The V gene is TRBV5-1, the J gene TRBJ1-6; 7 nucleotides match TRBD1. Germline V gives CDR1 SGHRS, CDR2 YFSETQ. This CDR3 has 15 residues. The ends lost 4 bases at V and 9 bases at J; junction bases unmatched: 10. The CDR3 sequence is CASSLRQGRGSPLHF. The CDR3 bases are TGCGCCAGCAGCCTCCGACAGGGTAGGGGTTCACCCCTCCACTTT. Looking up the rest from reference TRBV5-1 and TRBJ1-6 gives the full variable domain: KAGVTQTPRYLIKTRGQQVTLSCSPISGHRSVSWYQQTPGQGLQFLFEYFSETQRNKGNFPGRFSGRQFSNSRSEMNVSTLELGDSALYLCASSLRQGRGSPLHFGNGTRLTVT.

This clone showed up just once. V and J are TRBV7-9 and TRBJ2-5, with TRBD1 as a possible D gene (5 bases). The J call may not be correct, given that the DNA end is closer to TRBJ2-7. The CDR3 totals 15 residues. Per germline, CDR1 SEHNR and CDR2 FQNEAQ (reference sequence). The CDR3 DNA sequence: TGTGCCAGCAGCTTAGAGGGGTGGCGTTCCTACGAGCAGTACTTC. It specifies CASSLEGWRSYEQYF.

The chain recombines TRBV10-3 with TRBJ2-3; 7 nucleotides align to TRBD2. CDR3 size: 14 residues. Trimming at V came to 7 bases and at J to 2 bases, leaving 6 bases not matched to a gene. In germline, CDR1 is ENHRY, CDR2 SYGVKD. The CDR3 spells CAINARGITDTQYF. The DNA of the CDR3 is TGTGCCATCAACGCGCGGGGGATCACAGATACGCAGTATTTT.

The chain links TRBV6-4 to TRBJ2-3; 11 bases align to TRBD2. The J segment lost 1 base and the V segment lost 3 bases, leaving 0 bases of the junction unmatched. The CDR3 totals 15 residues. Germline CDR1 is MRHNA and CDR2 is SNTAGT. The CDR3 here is CASSETSGGTDTQYF. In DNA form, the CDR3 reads TGTGCCAGCAGTGAGACTAGCGGGGGCACAGATACGCAGTATTTT.

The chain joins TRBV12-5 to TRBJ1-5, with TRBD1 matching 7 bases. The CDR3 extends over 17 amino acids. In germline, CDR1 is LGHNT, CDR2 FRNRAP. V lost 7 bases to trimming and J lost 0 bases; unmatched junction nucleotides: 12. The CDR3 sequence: CASAAPGQIYSNQPQHF. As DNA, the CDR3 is TGTGCTAGTGCCGCCCCGGGACAGATCTATAGCAATCAGCCCCAGCATTTT.

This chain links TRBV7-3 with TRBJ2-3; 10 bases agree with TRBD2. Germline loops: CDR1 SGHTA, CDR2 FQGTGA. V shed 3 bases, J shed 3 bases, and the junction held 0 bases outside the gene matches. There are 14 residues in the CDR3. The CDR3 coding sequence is TGTGCCAGCAGCTTTAGCGGGGGGACAGATACGCAGTATTTT. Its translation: CASSFSGGTDTQYF.